The 32 T cell receptor beta chains given below trace back to one sample, sequenced in a study of beta chain features in type 1 diabetes. The investigators reverse transcribed all of the isolated RNA, so they sequenced expressed TCRB transcripts. Produced via immunoSEQ multiplex PCR; TCRdb's table is partial and in-frame only. This table holds about 470,000 clones, approximately 31% found once. Material for sequencing was naive CD4+ T cells from blood. These receptors all come from a man younger than 35 in good health.

The V gene is TRBV6-5, the J gene TRBJ2-7; TRBD1 aligns across 9 bases. CDR3 size: 15 residues. Germline V gives CDR1 MNHEY, CDR2 SVGAGI. V was clipped by 6 bases and J by 5 bases; unmatched bases: 11. CDR3 protein: CASRAGDRDWNEQYF. The CDR3 DNA is TGTGCCAGCAGGGCCGGGGACAGGGATTGGAACGAGCAGTACTTC.

There are a few counts of this clone. The chain links TRBV7-2 to TRBJ2-5, with TRBD2 matching over 9 bases. The CDR3 sequence is 16 residues long. The germline CDR1 and CDR2 sequences are SGHTA and FQGNSA. Trimming at V came to 2 bases and at J to 4 bases, leaving 8 bases not matched to a gene. The CDR3 DNA follows: TGTGCCAGCAGCTTAACGAGGCTAGCGGGAAGAGAGACCCAGTACTTC. Its translation is CASSLTRLAGRETQYF.

The rearrangement links TRBV5-4 to TRBJ1-2; no clear D. CDR3 size: 15 residues. CDR1 and CDR2 (germline): SGHNT, YYREEE (reference sequence). Between the trimmed V and J ends, which lost 4 bases and 2 bases, there was a span of 15 bases. CDR3 sequence (DNA): TGTGCCAGCAGCCTCAAAGGAGGCCGCAACTATGGCTACACCTTC. Protein product: CASSLKGGRNYGYTF. The full variable domain, rest sourced from reference TRBV5-4 and TRBJ1-2, is ETGVTQSPTHLIKTRGQQVTLRCSSQSGHNTVSWYQQALGQGPQFIFQYYREEENGRGNFPPRFSGLQFPNYSSELNVNALELDDSALYLCASSLKGGRNYGYTFGSGTRLTVV.

This clone was recorded once. The J gene is TRBJ2-5, the V gene TRBV5-1; 7 bases are shared with TRBD1. V gave up 4 bases and J gave up 5 bases; unmatched junction bases: 8. Germline values: CDR1 SGHRS, CDR2 YFSETQ. There are 14 residues in the CDR3. CDR3 DNA sequence: TGCGCCAGCAGCCCGAGACAGGGCGAGGAGACCCAGTACTTC. It encodes CASSPRQGEETQYF.

The chain couples TRBV4-2 to TRBJ2-7, with D possibly being TRBD1 (6 bases). Per germline, CDR1 LGHNA and CDR2 YNFKEQ. The germline V and J ends were trimmed by 5 bases and 3 bases, with 17 bases remaining between them. This CDR3 spans 15 amino acids. CDR3 sequence reads: CASSSPGKGVYEQYF. CDR3 nucleotides: TGTGCCAGCAGCTCCCCAGGGAAGGGGGTCTACGAGCAGTACTTC.

The chain recombines TRBV4-2 with TRBJ2-1; D might be TRBD2 (6 bases). The V gene's germline CDR1 is LGHNA and CDR2 YNFKEQ. V gave up 2 bases and J gave up 0 bases, with 14 bases separating them. The length of the CDR3 is 17 residues. CDR3 in DNA: TGTGCCAGCAGCCAATCAGGACTATCCCTCTCCTACAATGAGCAGTTCTTC. Translating gives CASSQSGLSLSYNEQFF.

V usage is TRBV30 and J usage is TRBJ2-7; D gene ambiguous. Germline V gene lookup returns CDR1 GTSNPN and CDR2 SVGIG (reference sequence). V was trimmed by 3 bases and J by 2 bases, leaving 8 bases between them. This CDR3 region has 12 residues. The CDR3 loop reads CAWRGLAYEQYF. The DNA of the CDR3 is TGTGCCTGGAGGGGATTGGCCTACGAGCAGTACTTC.

This chain's CDR3 is CASSLKSLAGVMAQYF. CDR3 nucleotide sequence: TGTGCCAGCAGTTTAAAGTCCCTAGCGGGAGTAATGGCCCAGTACTTC. V gene TRBV28 combines with J gene TRBJ2-5; 10 positions agree with TRBD2. The CDR3 contains 16 residues. The germline gives CDR1 MDHEN, CDR2 SYDVKM. V shed 2 bases and J 9 bases; nucleotides not matched to a gene: 12.

Only a few counts were recorded for this clone. This chain connects TRBV29-1 to TRBJ2-1, with TRBD1 identical over 7 bases. Germline V gene lookup returns CDR1 SQVTM and CDR2 ANQGSEA. The ends lost 3 bases at V and 4 bases at J; junction bases unmatched: 9. The CDR3 extends over 15 amino acids. In nucleotides, the CDR3 is TGCAGCGTTGATCTGGGGACAGTAGTTTACAATGAGCAGTTCTTC. It codes for CSVDLGTVVYNEQFF.

The chain uses TRBV29-1 and TRBJ1-1; D remains ambiguous. V was trimmed by 2 bases and J by 8 bases, leaving 12 bases between them. This CDR3 is 12 amino acids long. The V gene's germline CDR1 is SQVTM and CDR2 ANQGSEA. The CDR3 bases are TGCAGCGTTGAAAGTTACCAGCTCGAAGCTTTCTTT. It is translated as CSVESYQLEAFF.

This clone was detected only a few times. V and J are TRBV30 and TRBJ2-2; 10 bases align to TRBD2. The CDR3 length is 17 residues. V trimming: 4 bases; J trimming: 6 bases; junction bases outside the gene matches: 14. The germline gives CDR1 GTSNPN, CDR2 SVGIG (reference sequence). The chain's CDR3 is CAWIGTRLAGGPGELFF. CDR3 DNA sequence: TGTGCCTGGATCGGTACCAGACTAGCGGGTGGCCCCGGGGAGCTGTTTTTT.

Points on this clone: The conserved phenylalanine or tryptophan normally closing the CDR3 is absent here, so this likely arose from a read error. The limits of the CDR3 on the DNA are not certain, so only TCRdb's listed CDR3 is given. This chain joins TRBV21-1 and TRBJ2-7; the D call of TRBD1 is as the table states it, not checked on the DNA. TRBV21-1 is termed a pseudogene. The CDR3 contains 10 residues when both ends are counted. The CDR3 here is CASSKGYQGL.

In this sample, this clone turned up a few times. The V and J genes are TRBV5-1 and TRBJ1-5, with TRBD1 identical over 9 bases. Per the germline V gene, CDR1 is SGHRS and CDR2 is YFSETQ. The ends lost 5 bases at V and 6 bases at J; junction bases unmatched: 9. CDR3 length: 15 amino acids. CDR3: CASRAGTGSTQPQHF. The CDR3 DNA reads as TGCGCCAGCAGAGCCGGGACAGGGAGTACTCAGCCCCAGCATTTT.

V and J are TRBV28 and TRBJ1-5; D unresolved. V lost 7 bases, J lost 7 bases, and 11 bases lay in between. This CDR3 contains 12 residues. Looked up from germline, CDR1 is MDHEN and CDR2 is SYDVKM. CDR3 nucleotide sequence: TGTGCCAGCAATAGGGATGGGCAGCCCCAGCATTTT. It is translated as CASNRDGQPQHF.

The genes are TRBV7-6 and TRBJ2-1, with 8 nucleotides matching TRBD2. The germline V gene has CDR1 SGHVS and CDR2 FNYEAQ. This CDR3 has 18 amino acids. V was clipped by 5 bases and J by 0 bases; unmatched bases: 12. CDR3 nucleotide sequence: TGTGCCAGCAGCGCCCGGATGGCGGGAGGCCGCTCCTACAATGAGCAGTTCTTC. Residues: CASSARMAGGRSYNEQFF.

The chain recombines TRBV2 with TRBJ2-1; 7 bases fit TRBD2. V lost 7 bases and J lost 6; bases outside the gene matches: 9. The CDR3 is made up of 14 amino acids. Looked up from germline, CDR1 is SNHLY and CDR2 is FYNNEI. The CDR3 here is CASNPPSGPNEQFF. The CDR3 DNA is TGTGCCAGCAATCCACCTAGCGGCCCCAATGAGCAGTTCTTC.

This chain links TRBV29-1 with TRBJ2-3, with 7 nucleotides matching TRBD2. The V and J ends lost 7 bases and 2 bases, in that order; junction bases with no gene match: 9. CDR3 length equals 14 residues. CDR1 and CDR2 from the germline V gene are SQVTM and ANQGSEA. The CDR3 loop reads CSAVPSGYTDTQYF. The CDR3 region has the DNA TGCAGCGCCGTGCCTAGCGGATACACAGATACGCAGTATTTT.

The V call is TRBV5-1, the J call TRBJ2-3; possible D gene TRBD2, 5 bases. The CDR3 runs 13 residues. The germline CDR1 and CDR2 sequences are SGHRS and YFSETQ. Trimming left V 0 bases short and J 6 bases short, with 8 bases between. The CDR3: CASSLDTGDTQYF. The CDR3 bases are TGCGCCAGCAGCTTGGATACGGGGGATACGCAGTATTTT.

The chain has TRBV30 and TRBJ2-3; 13 nucleotides agree with TRBD2. V lost 5 bases, J lost 6 bases, and 8 bases stayed unmatched. In germline, CDR1 is GTSNPN, CDR2 SVGIG (reference sequence). The CDR3 contains 15 residues. CDR3 sequence reads: CAWQTSGRAKDTQYF. The CDR3 nucleotides read TGTGCCTGGCAAACTAGCGGGAGGGCAAAGGATACGCAGTATTTT.

The V call is TRBV23-1, the J call TRBJ2-1; no definite D call. TRBV23-1 is an open reading frame, and its role is uncertain. CDR3 size: 17 residues. V lost 4 bases and J lost 0, with 16 bases in between. The CDR3 DNA follows: TGCGCCAGCAGTCCGGCAGCCGAGCTAACCTCCTACAATGAGCAGTTCTTC. Translation: CASSPAAELTSYNEQFF.

The chain couples TRBV29-1 to TRBJ2-7; 7 bases fit TRBD1. The V and J ends lost 1 base and 4 bases, in that order; junction bases with no gene match: 4. Per the germline V gene, CDR1 is SQVTM and CDR2 is ANQGSEA. This CDR3 is built from 13 residues. CDR3 loop: CSVEAARGYEQYF. CDR3 nucleotide sequence: TGCAGCGTTGAAGCGGCCAGGGGGTACGAGCAGTACTTC.

This clone has just a few counts. The chain joins TRBV18 to TRBJ2-1, with 8 bases identical to TRBD1. V dropped 3 bases and J dropped 7; count of bases not matched to a gene: 5. Germline V CDR1 and CDR2: KGHSH, LQKENI. There are 14 residues in the CDR3. For the CDR3, the DNA is TGTGCCAGCTCACCCGGGACAGGTCAAAATGAGCAGTTCTTC. It encodes CASSPGTGQNEQFF.

The chain carries TRBV12-5 and TRBJ2-1; D might be TRBD1 or TRBD2, each matching 5 bases. CDR3 length: 16 residues. Germline V gene data show CDR1 as LGHNT and CDR2 as FRNRAP. V lost 0 bases and J 6 bases, leaving 15 bases between the germline ends. For the CDR3, the DNA is TGTGCTAGTGGTTTGGTACTCGGGACCTCCGTCAATGAGCAGTTCTTC. Translated, it gives CASGLVLGTSVNEQFF.

This clone showed up just a few times. The V and J genes are TRBV29-1 and TRBJ2-5; TRBD1 matches 7 bases. The CDR3 has 13 residues. Germline CDR1 and CDR2: SQVTM and ANQGSEA. Trimming removed 7 bases from V and 1 base from J; junction bases left unmatched: 6. CDR3 nucleotides: TGCAGCGGGGCGACAGGGACCCAAGAGACCCAGTACTTC. Protein: CSGATGTQETQYF.

This chain uses TRBV4-3 with TRBJ1-1; 9 positions match TRBD1. The germline V gene has CDR1 LGHNA and CDR2 YSLEER. V trimming: 1 base; J trimming: 11 bases; junction bases outside the gene matches: 11. The CDR3 is made up of 15 amino acids. The CDR3 DNA sequence: TGCGCCAGCAGCCAAGTCCCTACGGGACAGGGTACGGCTTTCTTT. This codes for CASSQVPTGQGTAFF.

This clone was picked up a small number of times. The chain is built from TRBV7-3 and TRBJ2-3, with 9 bases lining up with TRBD1. With 5 bases clipped from V and 4 bases from J, the junction kept 7 bases outside the gene matches. CDR3 size: 15 residues. CDR1 is SGHTA and CDR2 is FQGTGA in the germline V gene. The CDR3: CASSTGTGSSDTQYF. The CDR3 DNA follows: TGTGCCAGCAGCACCGGGACAGGGTCATCAGATACGCAGTATTTT.

This chain links TRBV25-1 with TRBJ2-7; D is perhaps TRBD1 (6 bases). V gave up 5 bases and J gave up 3 bases, with 11 bases separating them. The CDR3 has 13 amino acids. Germline V lookup: CDR1 MGHDK, CDR2 SYGVNS. DNA for the CDR3: TGTGCCAGCAGTAGGGGGACCGACTACGAGCAGTACTTC. It specifies CASSRGTDYEQYF.

J is TRBJ2-7 and V is TRBV7-2; 10 bases line up with TRBD2. This CDR3 spans 15 amino acids. Looked up from germline, CDR1 is SGHTA and CDR2 is FQGNSA. The trim removed 4 bases at V and 7 bases at J, leaving 10 bases unmatched. CDR3 coding DNA: TGTGCCAGCAGCTCCCTAGCGGGAGCCCCCCGGGAGCAGTACTTC. This translates into CASSSLAGAPREQYF.

The rearrangement joins TRBV2 to TRBJ2-1; 8 bases fit TRBD2. With 5 bases clipped from V and 2 bases from J, the junction kept 8 bases outside the gene matches. The CDR3 covers 16 residues. Germline assignment: CDR1 SNHLY and CDR2 FYNNEI. The CDR3 region is CASSNNPGLAYNEQFF. The CDR3, as DNA: TGTGCCAGCAGTAACAATCCGGGACTAGCCTACAATGAGCAGTTCTTC.

This clone was seen a few times. The chain uses TRBV28 and TRBJ2-1; 7 bases agree with TRBD2. With V trimmed by 9 bases and J by 10 bases, 9 bases remained unmatched. This CDR3 region has 12 residues. Per the germline V gene, CDR1 is MDHEN and CDR2 is SYDVKM. CDR3 in DNA: TGTGCCAGTTGCAGACTAGCACGGGAGCAGTTCTTC. It is translated as CASCRLAREQFF.

The rearrangement joins TRBV10-3 to TRBJ1-1, with D unclear. The length of the CDR3 is 11 residues. V was cut by 10 bases and J by 3 bases, with 9 bases left in between. CDR1 is ENHRY, CDR2 SYGVKD, per germline. Here the CDR3 DNA reads TGTGCCACTGCGTGGGACACTGAAGCTTTCTTT. This translates into CATAWDTEAFF.

The gene calls are TRBV7-8 and TRBJ2-7; no definite D call. Germline V gives CDR1 SGHVS, CDR2 FQNEAQ. Trimming left V 7 bases short and J 5 bases short, with 24 bases between. The CDR3 covers 16 residues. The CDR3 DNA is TGTGCCAGCATTCCCCCGCAGGCCGCCCCTGGAAACGAGCAGTACTTC. Encoded protein: CASIPPQAAPGNEQYF.